Listed here is a single TCR beta chain. Trimming cost V 0 bases and J 5 bases; bases outside gene matches: 4. CDR3 length: 15 amino acids. CDR1 and CDR2 from the germline V gene are LGHDT and YNNKEL (reference sequence). Participants came from around 25 US areas, aged roughly 18 to 95 years. The study counted Cohort 3 donors as recovered given two negative PCRs, clearance, or symptom resolution. Here immunoSEQ multiplex PCR was the method, and the copy in TCRdb shows in-frame clones only, minus some. The repertoire has around 400,000 clones, roughly 91% of them found once; the top ten carry about 1.7%. The data are from a study of blood T cell repertoires in COVID-19. Study-level background: Material from acute and convalescent COVID-19 was sourced from the United States, Italy and Spain. Sources were T cells, B-cell-depleted T cells, or PBMCs; the material itself was cDNA or gDNA.

The receptor was derived from a woman in her twenties or thirties who had recovered from COVID-19. V gene TRBV3-1 (or the pseudogene TRBV3-2) combines with J gene TRBJ1-1; TRBD1 agrees at 9 bases. Sequences were obtained from PBMCs or T cells enriched from blood (not recorded which). CDR3 in amino acids: CASSQDPGQGTEAFF. As DNA, the CDR3 is TGTGCCAGCAGCCAAGATCCAGGACAGGGGACTGAAGCTTTCTTT.